These T cell receptor beta chains were read from a single sample in a study of cytomegalovirus exposure and HLA in healthy donors. Profiling relied on immunoSEQ multiplex PCR, and the TCRdb table lists in-frame clones only, not all of them. The table shows more than 80,000 clones, with about 78% occurring only once. Sequencing was performed on PBMCs. The receptors stem from a man aged 18 to 29 in good health and CMV-seropositive. The CDR3 runs from the conserved cysteine through the conserved F or W. Each record gives: CDR3 protein, CDR3 DNA, clone size, D gene, V gene, J gene, CDR3 length. D genes are given only for firm matches. Not every row has a clone size; where given, it reads once, few, many or a size class.

CSVTGNTGELFF	TGCAGCGTGACTGGAAACACCGGGGAGCTGTTTTTT	once	NA	TRBV29-1	TRBJ2-2	12
CASSYTGQGRETQYF	TGCGCCAGCAGCTACACGGGACAGGGACGAGAGACCCAGTACTTC	NA	TRBD1	TRBV5-1	TRBJ2-5	15
CASSYGLEHETQYF	TGTGCCAGCAGCTACGGACTAGAGCACGAGACCCAGTACTTC	few	TRBD2	TRBV7-9	TRBJ2-5	14
CASTAGGYNEQFF	TGTGCCAGCACGGCGGGAGGGTACAATGAGCAGTTCTTC	NA	TRBD2	TRBV7-9	TRBJ2-1	13
CAITKQAGVYNEQFF	TGTGCCATCACCAAGCAGGCGGGCGTATACAATGAGCAGTTCTTC	NA	NA	TRBV10-3	TRBJ2-1	15
CASRRLAGGTYEQYF	TGTGCCAGCAGGAGACTAGCGGGAGGAACCTACGAGCAGTACTTC	NA	TRBD2	TRBV6-6	TRBJ2-7	15
CASSAGQRETQYF	TGTGCCAGCAGTGCGGGACAGCGGGAGACCCAGTACTTC	few	TRBD1	TRBV25-1	TRBJ2-5	13
CASSLVNREYEQYF	TGCGCCAGCAGCTTGGTAAACAGGGAATACGAGCAGTACTTC	NA	NA	TRBV5-1	TRBJ2-7	14
CASSLGLGEVFF	TGTGCCAGCAGCTTAGGGCTAGGGGAGGTGTTTTTT	NA	NA	TRBV7-9	TRBJ1-4	12
CSVGDPRGTNEKLFF	TGCAGCGTTGGGGACCCACGGGGGACTAATGAAAAACTGTTTTTT	NA	NA	TRBV29-1	TRBJ1-4	15
CASSYPGSGNKQFF	TGTGCCAGCAGCTACCCGGGGAGCGGTAATAAGCAGTTCTTC	once	NA	TRBV7-9	TRBJ2-1	14
CSVSLRGGNTEAFF	TGCAGCGTCTCCCTCCGGGGAGGGAACACTGAAGCTTTCTTT	NA	NA	TRBV29-1	TRBJ1-1	14
CSVLAHLMAKNIQYF	TGCAGCGTTCTGGCCCACCTGATGGCCAAAAACATTCAGTACTTC	once	NA	TRBV29-1	TRBJ2-4	15
CASSYSPDTYEQYF	TGTGCCAGCAGTTACTCCCCAGACACCTACGAGCAGTACTTC	NA	NA	TRBV6-5	TRBJ2-7	14
CASRGGQQYGYTF	TGTGCCAGCAGGGGGGGACAGCAATATGGCTACACCTTC	NA	TRBD1	TRBV6-4	TRBJ1-2	13
CASSLGLARIAYEQYF	TGTGCCAGCAGTTTAGGCTTAGCGAGGATCGCCTACGAGCAGTACTTC	NA	NA	TRBV28	TRBJ2-7	16
CASSQERIYGYTF	TGTGCCAGCAGCCAAGAGAGGATCTATGGCTACACCTTC	NA	NA	TRBV14	TRBJ1-2	13
CASSFAPRHEAFF	TGTGCCAGCAGCTTCGCTCCAAGACATGAAGCTTTCTTT	few	NA	TRBV2	TRBJ1-1	13
CASSQDRASGRALEETQYF	TGCGCCAGCAGCCAAGATCGGGCGAGCGGGAGGGCCCTCGAAGAGACCCAGTACTTC	NA	TRBD2	TRBV4-1	TRBJ2-5	19
CASSEGTPTDTQYF	TGCGCCAGCAGTGAGGGGACTCCCACAGATACGCAGTATTTT	NA	NA	TRBV10-1	TRBJ2-3	14
CAISEFGGQGLIRTEAFF	TGTGCCATCAGTGAGTTTGGGGGACAGGGATTAATACGGACTGAAGCTTTCTTT	NA	TRBD1	TRBV10-3	TRBJ1-1	18
CSVGQGLNEKLFF	TGCAGCGTGGGGCAGGGCCTTAATGAAAAACTGTTTTTT	NA	NA	TRBV29-1	TRBJ1-4	13
CASRGQATYEQYF	TGTGCCAGCAGGGGACAGGCCACCTACGAGCAGTACTTC	NA	TRBD1	TRBV7-8	TRBJ2-7	13
CASSPPWGDGYTF	TGCGCCAGCAGCCCCCCCTGGGGGGACGGCTACACCTTC	few	NA	TRBV5-1	TRBJ1-2	13
CASSSTGPYGYTF	TGTGCCAGCAGCTCTACAGGCCCCTATGGCTACACCTTC	NA	NA	TRBV2	TRBJ1-2	13
CASSRGQRGHEQYF	TGTGCCAGCAGCAGAGGACAGAGGGGTCACGAGCAGTACTTC	once	NA	TRBV9	TRBJ2-7	14
CASSARGGYEQYF	TGTGCCAGCAGTGCGAGAGGGGGCTACGAGCAGTACTTC	NA	NA	TRBV2	TRBJ2-7	13
CASSPGQGSTKNTEAFF	TGTGCCAGCAGCCCAGGACAGGGATCTACCAAGAACACTGAAGCTTTCTTT	NA	TRBD1	TRBV11-3	TRBJ1-1	17
CASRLAGPYEQYF	TGTGCCAGCAGGCTAGCGGGACCCTACGAGCAGTACTTC	NA	TRBD2	TRBV28	TRBJ2-7	13
CATLRSSYEQYF	TGTGCCACTCTGAGGAGCTCCTACGAGCAGTACTTC	NA	NA	TRBV2	TRBJ2-7	12
CAWQDRDRGRKENTGELFF	TGTGCCTGGCAGGACCGGGACAGGGGGCGCAAGGAGAACACCGGGGAGCTGTTTTTT	NA	TRBD1	TRBV30	TRBJ2-2	19
CASSPRTVLEAFF	TGTGCCAGCAGCCCCCGGACAGTCCTTGAAGCTTTCTTT	once	NA	TRBV7-9	TRBJ1-1	13
CSVSSSDWAIEAFF	TGCAGCGTTTCTTCTAGCGATTGGGCCATTGAAGCTTTCTTT	NA	NA	TRBV29-1	TRBJ1-1	14
CASSPVGGASEQYF	TGTGCCAGCTCACCGGTGGGGGGGGCCTCCGAGCAGTACTTC	NA	NA	TRBV18	TRBJ2-7	14
CSSSPLTDTQYF	TGCAGCTCTTCCCCACTCACAGATACGCAGTATTTT	NA	NA	TRBV29-1	TRBJ2-3	12
CASSGQEGETQYF	TGTGCCAGCAGTGGTCAGGAGGGTGAGACCCAGTACTTC	NA	NA	TRBV25-1	TRBJ2-5	13
CSVGGNKQDEKLFF	TGCAGCGTTGGGGGCAATAAACAGGATGAAAAACTGTTTTTT	once	NA	TRBV29-1	TRBJ1-4	14
CASSRTGGNEQFF	TGCGCCAGCAGCAGGACAGGTGGCAATGAGCAGTTCTTC	NA	TRBD1	TRBV5-1	TRBJ2-1	13
CASPSESNPF	TGTGCAAGCCCCAGCGAATCTAACCCTTTT	few	NA	TRBV12-2	TRBJ2-3	10
CASSQGSSGTYEQYF	TGCGCCAGCAGCCAAGGAAGTAGCGGGACCTACGAGCAGTACTTC	NA	TRBD2	TRBV4-1	TRBJ2-7	15
CSVVLENGIWDTEAFF	TGCAGCGTTGTCCTTGAAAACGGGATTTGGGACACTGAAGCTTTCTTT	NA	NA	TRBV29-1	TRBJ1-1	16
CASRRGSYGYTF	TGTGCCAGCAGGCGAGGGTCTTATGGCTACACCTTC	NA	NA	TRBV6-5	TRBJ1-2	12
CASGGTSGGNEQFF	TGTGCCAGCGGGGGGACTAGCGGAGGAAATGAGCAGTTCTTC	once	TRBD2	TRBV28	TRBJ2-1	14
CASSSTEYEQYF	TGTGCCAGCAGCTCGACAGAATACGAGCAGTACTTC	NA	NA	TRBV5-4	TRBJ2-7	12
CASRQGSDEKLFF	TGTGCCAGCAGACAGGGGTCGGATGAAAAACTGTTTTTT	NA	TRBD1	TRBV19	TRBJ1-4	13
CAISESITVNEQFF	TGTGCCATCAGTGAGTCGATCACAGTGAATGAGCAGTTCTTC	NA	NA	TRBV10-3	TRBJ2-1	14
CASTGFSGNTIYF	TGTGCCAGCACAGGGTTCTCTGGAAACACCATATATTTT	NA	NA	TRBV6-1	TRBJ1-3	13
CASSQEERGLAYEQYF	TGCGCCAGCAGCCAGGAGGAAAGGGGGTTAGCCTACGAGCAGTACTTC	once	NA	TRBV4-1	TRBJ2-7	16
CASSLPGLAGDRFNEQFF	TGTGCCAGCAGCTTGCCGGGACTAGCGGGAGACCGGTTCAATGAGCAGTTCTTC	NA	TRBD2	TRBV7-8	TRBJ2-1	18
CASSTRQSTDTQYF	TGTGCCAGCAGTACCCGACAGAGCACAGATACGCAGTATTTT	NA	NA	TRBV6-1	TRBJ2-3	14